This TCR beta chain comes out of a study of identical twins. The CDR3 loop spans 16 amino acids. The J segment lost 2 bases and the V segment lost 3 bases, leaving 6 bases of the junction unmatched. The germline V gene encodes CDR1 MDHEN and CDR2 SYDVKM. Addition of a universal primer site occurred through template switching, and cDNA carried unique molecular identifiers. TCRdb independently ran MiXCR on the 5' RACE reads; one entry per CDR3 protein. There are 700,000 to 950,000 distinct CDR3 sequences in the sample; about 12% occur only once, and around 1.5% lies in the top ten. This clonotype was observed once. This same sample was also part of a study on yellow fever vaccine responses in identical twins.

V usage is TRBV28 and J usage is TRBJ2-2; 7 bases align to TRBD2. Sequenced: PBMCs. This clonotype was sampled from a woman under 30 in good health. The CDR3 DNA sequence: TGTGCCAGCAGTTTCCTCCTAGCGGCCAACACCGGGGAGCTGTTTTTT. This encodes CASSFLLAANTGELFF.